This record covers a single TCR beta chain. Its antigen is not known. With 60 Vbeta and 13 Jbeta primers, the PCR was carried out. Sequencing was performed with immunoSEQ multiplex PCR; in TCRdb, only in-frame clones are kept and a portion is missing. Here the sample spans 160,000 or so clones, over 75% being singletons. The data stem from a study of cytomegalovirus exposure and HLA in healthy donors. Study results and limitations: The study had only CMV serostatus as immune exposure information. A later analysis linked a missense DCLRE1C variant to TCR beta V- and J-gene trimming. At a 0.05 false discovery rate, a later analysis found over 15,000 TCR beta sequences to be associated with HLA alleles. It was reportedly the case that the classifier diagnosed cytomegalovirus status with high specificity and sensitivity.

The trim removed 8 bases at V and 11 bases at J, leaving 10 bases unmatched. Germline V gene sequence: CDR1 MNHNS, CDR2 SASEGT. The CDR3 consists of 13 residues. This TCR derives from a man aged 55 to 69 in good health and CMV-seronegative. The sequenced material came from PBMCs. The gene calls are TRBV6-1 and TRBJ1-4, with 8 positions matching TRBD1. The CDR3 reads CASSTGVFPKLFF. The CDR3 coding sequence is TGTGCCAGCTCGACAGGGGTTTTTCCTAAACTGTTTTTT.